Each of the 30 T cell receptor beta chains below was sequenced from the same sample in a study of cytomegalovirus exposure and HLA in healthy donors. This table comes from immunoSEQ multiplex PCR, and its TCRdb copy is limited to in-frame clones, with some not included. Of some 200,000 clones listed, roughly four fifths are singletons. Material for sequencing was PBMCs. The receptors were gathered from a woman younger than 35 in good health and CMV-seropositive.

The chain is built from TRBV6-5 and TRBJ1-1; D is ambiguous. The CDR3 extends over 11 amino acids. V lost 7 bases to trimming and J lost 14 bases, with 17 bases between them. Germline V gene data show CDR1 as MNHEY and CDR2 as SVGAGI. CDR3 sequence reads: CASKVGEVPFF. DNA of the CDR3: TGTGCCAGCAAGGTCGGGGAAGTTCCATTCTTT.

V usage is TRBV6-4 and J usage is TRBJ2-3; TRBD2 agrees at 7 bases. The CDR3 extends over 15 amino acids. Trimming at V came to 3 bases and at J to 0 bases, leaving 3 bases not matched to a gene. The germline V gene has CDR1 MRHNA and CDR2 SNTAGT. The CDR3 loop is CASSEGGSSTDTQYF. In nucleotides, the CDR3 is TGTGCCAGCAGTGAGGGGGGGTCGAGCACAGATACGCAGTATTTT.

The genes are TRBV27 and TRBJ1-5, with D possibly being TRBD1 (5 bases). Germline V lookup: CDR1 MNHEY, CDR2 SMNVEV (reference sequence). CDR3 size: 19 residues. The V end was cut by 6 bases, the J end by 3 bases, with 27 bases between. The CDR3 is CASSPAGVGVRVNNQPQHF. As DNA, the CDR3 is TGTGCCAGCAGCCCGGCGGGGGTGGGGGTCAGGGTAAACAATCAGCCCCAGCATTTT.

The count of this clone is one. The chain carries TRBV28 and TRBJ2-7; TRBD2 is a possible D gene (6 bases). The CDR3 consists of 11 residues. CDR1 and CDR2 from the germline V gene are MDHEN and SYDVKM. V was pared by 7 bases and J by 4 bases, with 8 bases between. DNA for the CDR3: TGTGCCAGCATGGCGGGGTACGAGCAGTACTTC. It is translated as CASMAGYEQYF. Full variable domain (missing parts from reference TRBV28 and TRBJ2-7): DVKVTQSSRYLVKRTGEKVFLECVQDMDHENMFWYRQDPGLGLRLIYFSYDVKMKEKGDIPEGYSVSREKKERFSLILESASTNQTSMYLCASMAGYEQYFGPGTRLTVT.

The V gene is TRBV2, the J gene TRBJ2-3; 8 bases match TRBD2. The junction had 8 bases not matched to a gene; V was cut back by 4 bases and J by 5 bases. This CDR3 is 15 amino acids long. Per germline, CDR1 SNHLY and CDR2 FYNNEI. The CDR3 is CASSVRGGLGDTQYF. In DNA, the CDR3 is TGTGCCAGCAGTGTTCGGGGGGGCCTCGGAGATACGCAGTATTTT.

Here the CDR3 DNA reads TGTGCCATCAGTGACCGCAGGGGGCTCGCCGAGCAGTACTTC. As protein: CAISDRRGLAEQYF. The chain has TRBV10-3 and TRBJ2-7, with 8 bases fitting TRBD1. The V and J ends lost 3 bases and 6 bases, in that order; junction bases with no gene match: 7. Germline V gives CDR1 ENHRY, CDR2 SYGVKD. The CDR3 runs 14 residues.

This clone appeared many times. The chain joins TRBV7-9 to TRBJ2-7; 8 nucleotides line up with TRBD1. This CDR3 has 15 residues. With 0 bases clipped from V and 7 bases from J, the junction kept 8 bases outside the gene matches. Germline CDR1 and CDR2: SEHNR and FQNEAQ (reference sequence). This CDR3 is CASSLASDRVREQYF. For the CDR3, the DNA is TGTGCCAGCAGCTTAGCCTCGGACAGGGTGAGGGAGCAGTACTTC.

This clone was picked up many times. This rearrangement joins TRBV11-3 to TRBJ1-3; 9 nucleotides agree with TRBD1. Trimming at V came to 5 bases and at J to 2 bases, leaving 4 bases not matched to a gene. CDR1 is SGHNT, CDR2 YENEEA, per germline. CDR3 length: 15 amino acids. In DNA, the CDR3 is TGTGCCAGCAGCCCAGGACAGGGGCCTGGAAACACCATATATTTT. Protein: CASSPGQGPGNTIYF.

The V gene is TRBV5-5, the J gene TRBJ1-5, with a possible D match to TRBD1 (5 bases). The CDR3 is made up of 15 amino acids. Trimming took off 4 bases at V and 4 bases at J, with 15 bases between the two ends. Germline V gene data show CDR1 as SGHKS and CDR2 as YYEKEE (reference sequence). In nucleotides, the CDR3 is TGTGCCAGCAGCGAGGATGGGGGGGTTAATCAGCCCCAGCATTTT. Its protein product is CASSEDGGVNQPQHF.

This clone was seen a single time. The rearrangement uses TRBV19 and TRBJ1-2, with TRBD1 matching over 8 bases. Trimming took 7 bases from V and 7 from J; bases not matched to a gene: 17. Per germline, CDR1 LNHDA and CDR2 SQIVND (reference sequence). This CDR3 region has 16 residues. CDR3 DNA: TGTGCCAGTAAGCCAGGACAGGGAGATGGCATGGGTGGCTACACCTTC. Translation: CASKPGQGDGMGGYTF.

The chain couples TRBV19 to TRBJ1-5, with D possibly matching TRBD1 (5 bases). The CDR3 runs 13 residues. Germline V gene data show CDR1 as LNHDA and CDR2 as SQIVND (reference sequence). The ends were cut back, 3 bases at V and 6 bases at J, with 9 bases in the middle. The CDR3 here is CASSIGGGQPQHF. The CDR3 nucleotides read TGTGCCAGTAGTATTGGGGGGGGTCAGCCCCAGCATTTT.

This clone was observed a single time. This CDR3 is CASSPSGSSYNSPLHF. The CDR3 bases are TGCGCCAGCAGCCCCTCGGGGAGCTCCTATAATTCACCCCTCCACTTT. This chain uses TRBV4-1 with TRBJ1-6; D unclear. Germline-derived CDR1 and CDR2 are MGHRA and YSYEKL. This CDR3 contains 16 residues. Trimming stripped 4 bases from V and 0 bases from J, with 10 bases between.

V gene TRBV4-2 combines with J gene TRBJ2-5, with 8 bases fitting TRBD2. In germline, CDR1 is LGHNA, CDR2 YNFKEQ. V shed 0 bases, J shed 5 bases, and the junction held 11 bases outside the gene matches. The CDR3 runs 17 residues. The CDR3 loop is CASSQESSGTFRETQYF. The DNA of the CDR3 is TGTGCCAGCAGCCAAGAAAGTAGCGGGACGTTTAGGGAGACCCAGTACTTC.

This chain connects TRBV5-1 to TRBJ2-3; D is undetermined. Trimming stripped 4 bases from V and 0 bases from J, with 9 bases between. The CDR3 extends over 14 amino acids. Per germline, CDR1 SGHRS and CDR2 YFSETQ. CDR3 sequence (DNA): TGCGCCAGCAGCAGCCGAATCAGCACAGATACGCAGTATTTT. As protein: CASSSRISTDTQYF.

This chain uses TRBV9 with TRBJ2-3; 10 bases match TRBD2. Germline-derived CDR1 and CDR2 are SGDLS and YYNGEE. The CDR3 extends over 16 amino acids. The V gene end was trimmed by 4 bases and the J gene end by 5 bases; junction bases not matched to a gene: 10. The CDR3 is CASSSGTSDFGDTQYF. DNA for the CDR3: TGTGCCAGCAGCTCCGGGACTAGCGATTTTGGAGATACGCAGTATTTT.

The gene calls are TRBV6-4 and TRBJ2-3; tentative D call: TRBD2 (5 bases). Germline values: CDR1 MRHNA, CDR2 SNTAGT. There are 14 residues in the CDR3. Trimming removed 6 bases from V and 2 bases from J, with 12 bases in between. The CDR3: CASSQDYSTDTQYF. The DNA for the CDR3 is TGTGCCAGCAGCCAAGACTATTCCACAGATACGCAGTATTTT.

This sequence joins TRBV7-9 and TRBJ1-4; 7 bases align to TRBD1. Germline V lookup: CDR1 SEHNR, CDR2 FQNEAQ (reference sequence). J gave up 1 base and V 8 bases, and 7 bases lay outside the gene matches. The CDR3 covers 15 residues. CDR3 residues: CASSGGAITNEKLFF. CDR3 DNA: TGTGCCAGCTCAGGGGGAGCAATAACTAATGAAAAACTGTTTTTT.

This chain links TRBV2 with TRBJ2-1, with TRBD2 matching 11 bases. The CDR3 has 14 residues. The ends lost 5 bases at V and 7 bases at J; junction bases unmatched: 4. Germline CDR1 reads SNHLY; CDR2 reads FYNNEI. The DNA for the CDR3 is TGTGCCAGCAGTCTTAGCGGGGGGGCTAATGAGCAGTTCTTC. Amino acids: CASSLSGGANEQFF.

The chain uses TRBV27 and TRBJ2-7; 14 bases map to TRBD2. CDR3 length equals 18 residues. Per germline, CDR1 MNHEY and CDR2 SMNVEV (reference sequence). The V and J ends lost 4 bases and 4 bases, in that order; junction bases with no gene match: 12. In DNA, the CDR3 is TGTGCCAGCAGTTCATCCCATGGACTAGCGGGGGGTTCGTACGAGCAGTACTTC. Its protein is CASSSSHGLAGGSYEQYF.

The V gene is TRBV13, the J gene TRBJ1-1, with 7 bases identical to TRBD1. Germline-derived CDR1 and CDR2 are PRHDT and FYEKMQ (reference sequence). Trimming took 5 bases from V and 6 from J; bases not matched to a gene: 9. This CDR3 has 14 residues. CDR3 nucleotide sequence: TGTGCCAGCAGCCCGAGACAGGGTTTCGCTGAAGCTTTCTTT. Its protein product is CASSPRQGFAEAFF.

The DNA of the CDR3 is TGCGCCAGCAGCGGGGGGACAGTAGGAGCGGTCGTGGACGAGCAGTACTTC. Translated: CASSGGTVGAVVDEQYF. This chain joins TRBV5-1 and TRBJ2-7; D perhaps matches TRBD1 (7 bases). V gave up 4 bases and J gave up 5 bases, with 25 bases separating them. The CDR3 spans 17 residues. Looked up from germline, CDR1 is SGHRS and CDR2 is YFSETQ.

V is TRBV7-6 and J is TRBJ1-5; 9 bases match TRBD1. This CDR3 is built from 16 residues. After removal of 1 base from V and 7 bases from J, the junction contained 8 bases not matched to a gene. Germline V gives CDR1 SGHVS, CDR2 FNYEAQ. The CDR3 DNA reads TGTGCCAGCAGCTTAGATGAGGGGACAGGGCAGCAGCCCCAGCATTTT. Amino acids: CASSLDEGTGQQPQHF.

In this sample, this clone turned up once. The J gene is TRBJ1-6, the V gene TRBV6-5, with 7 bases lining up with TRBD1. Germline lookup yields CDR1 MNHEY and CDR2 SVGAGI. This CDR3 contains 13 residues. V lost 8 bases and J lost 10; bases outside the gene matches: 8. The CDR3 DNA reads as TGTGCCAGCTGCGACAGGGATTTGTCACCCCTCCACTTT. Its protein is CASCDRDLSPLHF.

The chain links TRBV20-1 to TRBJ1-2; D gene uncertain. This CDR3 has 11 amino acids. V was pared by 3 bases and J by 8 bases, with 10 bases between. CDR1 is DFQATT and CDR2 is SNEGSKA in the germline V gene (reference sequence). The CDR3 sequence is CSASSRLGYTF. In DNA form, the CDR3 reads TGCAGTGCTAGCTCCCGGTTAGGCTACACCTTC.

J is TRBJ1-1 and V is TRBV7-9, with a weak D call TRBD1 (5 bases). Between the trimmed V and J ends, which lost 3 bases and 4 bases, there was a span of 12 bases. The CDR3 is 14 amino acids. The V gene's germline CDR1 is SEHNR and CDR2 FQNEAQ (reference sequence). CDR3 region: CASSFITGGTEAFF. The DNA for the CDR3 is TGTGCCAGCAGCTTTATTACCGGGGGCACTGAAGCTTTCTTT.

The V and J genes are TRBV10-3 and TRBJ2-5, with TRBD2 as a possible D gene (5 bases). CDR3 length equals 15 residues. Germline V gene lookup returns CDR1 ENHRY and CDR2 SYGVKD. V dropped 8 bases and J dropped 4 bases, with 20 bases sitting between them. The CDR3 DNA reads as TGTGCCATCGGTTCCGGAATGGAGGCGGGAGAGACCCAGTACTTC. Translating gives CAIGSGMEAGETQYF.

This clone is medium-sized by share. V gene TRBV7-2 combines with J gene TRBJ2-7; D possibly corresponds to TRBD2 (7 bases). The CDR3 loop spans 16 amino acids. Germline CDR1 and CDR2: SGHTA and FQGNSA. The ends were cut back, 3 bases at V and 0 bases at J, with 15 bases in the middle. The CDR3 here is CASSFWGGPSSYEQYF. The CDR3 DNA sequence: TGTGCCAGCAGCTTTTGGGGGGGCCCAAGCTCCTACGAGCAGTACTTC.

The J gene is TRBJ1-1, the V gene TRBV4-1; D remains unclear. Between the trimmed V and J ends, which lost 4 bases and 3 bases, there was a span of 15 bases. CDR1 is MGHRA and CDR2 is YSYEKL in the germline V gene. The CDR3 sequence is 15 residues long. The CDR3 loop reads CASSRVMGSDTEAFF. The CDR3 DNA follows: TGCGCCAGCAGCCGGGTAATGGGGAGCGACACTGAAGCTTTCTTT.

The J gene is TRBJ2-7, the V gene TRBV10-3; 15 positions match TRBD2. V shed 7 bases and J 3 bases; nucleotides not matched to a gene: 10. CDR1 is ENHRY, CDR2 SYGVKD, per germline. The CDR3 extends over 17 amino acids. CDR3 protein: CAITTGTSGGPGYEQYF. CDR3 DNA sequence: TGTGCCATCACCACCGGGACTAGCGGGGGGCCGGGCTACGAGCAGTACTTC.

This clone was seen a few times. The chain combines TRBV2 with TRBJ1-5; TRBD1 aligns across 7 bases. Germline V lookup: CDR1 SNHLY, CDR2 FYNNEI. The CDR3 covers 15 residues. With 3 bases clipped from V and 3 bases from J, the junction kept 5 bases outside the gene matches. In DNA form, the CDR3 reads TGTGCCAGCAGTGATTTGGGACAGACCAATCAGCCCCAGCATTTT. Protein sequence: CASSDLGQTNQPQHF.